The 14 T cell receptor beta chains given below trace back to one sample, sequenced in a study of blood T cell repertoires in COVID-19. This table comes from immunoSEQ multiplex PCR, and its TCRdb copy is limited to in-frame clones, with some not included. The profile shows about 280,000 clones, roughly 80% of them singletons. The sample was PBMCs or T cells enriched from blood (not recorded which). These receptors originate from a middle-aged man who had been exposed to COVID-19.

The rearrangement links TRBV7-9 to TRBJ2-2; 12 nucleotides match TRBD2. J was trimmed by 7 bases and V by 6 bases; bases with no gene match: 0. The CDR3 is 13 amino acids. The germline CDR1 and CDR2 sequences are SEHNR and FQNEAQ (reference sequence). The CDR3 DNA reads TGTGCCAGCAGGGGACTAGCGGGCGGGGAGCTGTTTTTT. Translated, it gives CASRGLAGGELFF. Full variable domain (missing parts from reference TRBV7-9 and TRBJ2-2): DTGVSQNPRHKITKRGQNVTFRCDPISEHNRLYWYRQTLGQGPEFLTYFQNEAQLEKSRLLSDRFSAERPKGSFSTLEIQRTEQGDSAMYLCASRGLAGGELFFGEGSRLTVL.

The CDR3, as DNA: TGTGCCAGCAGGTCCAGCTCTGGGGCCAACGTCCTGACTTTC. Its protein is CASRSSSGANVLTF. The V call is TRBV25-1, the J call TRBJ2-6; D unresolved. Between the trimmed V and J ends, which lost 6 bases and 0 bases, there was a span of 6 bases. The germline V gene has CDR1 MGHDK and CDR2 SYGVNS. The CDR3 is 14 residues long.

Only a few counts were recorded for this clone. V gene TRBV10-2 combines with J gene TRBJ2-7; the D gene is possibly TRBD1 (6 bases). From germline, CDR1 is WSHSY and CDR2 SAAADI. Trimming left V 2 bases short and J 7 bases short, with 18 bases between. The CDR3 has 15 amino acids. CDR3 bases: TGCGCCAGCAGTGAGAGTATAAGGGCCCAGGGGGAGCAGTACTTC. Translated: CASSESIRAQGEQYF.

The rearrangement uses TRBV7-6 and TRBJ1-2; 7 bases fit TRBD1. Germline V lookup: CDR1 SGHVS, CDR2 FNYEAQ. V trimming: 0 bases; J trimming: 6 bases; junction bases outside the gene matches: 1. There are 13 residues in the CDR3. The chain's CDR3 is CASSLAGTDGYTF. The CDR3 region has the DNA TGTGCCAGCAGCTTAGCGGGGACAGATGGCTACACCTTC.

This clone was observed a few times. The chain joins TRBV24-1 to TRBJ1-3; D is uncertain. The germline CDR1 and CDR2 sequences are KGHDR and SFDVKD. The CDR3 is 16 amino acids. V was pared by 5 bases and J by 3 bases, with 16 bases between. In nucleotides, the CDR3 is TGTGCCACCAGTGTCCTGTCCTATTACGGTGGAAACACCATATATTTT. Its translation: CATSVLSYYGGNTIYF.

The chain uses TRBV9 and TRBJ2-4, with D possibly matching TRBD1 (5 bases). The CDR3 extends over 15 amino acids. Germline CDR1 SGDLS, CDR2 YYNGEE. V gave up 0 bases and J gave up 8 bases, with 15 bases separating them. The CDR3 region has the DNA TGTGCCAGCAGCGTAGAGCTTCAGGGTGGAGACATTCAGTACTTC. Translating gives CASSVELQGGDIQYF. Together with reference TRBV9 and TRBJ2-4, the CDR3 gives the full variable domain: DSGVTQTPKHLITATGQRVTLRCSPRSGDLSVYWYQQSLDQGLQFLIQYYNGEERAKGNILERFSAQQFPDLHSELNLSSLELGDSALYFCASSVELQGGDIQYFGAGTRLSVL.

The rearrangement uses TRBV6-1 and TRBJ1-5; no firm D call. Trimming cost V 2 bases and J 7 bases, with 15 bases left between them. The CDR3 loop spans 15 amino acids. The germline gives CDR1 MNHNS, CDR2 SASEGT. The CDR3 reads CASSEREGPWQPQHF. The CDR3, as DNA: TGTGCCAGCAGTGAACGGGAGGGCCCCTGGCAGCCCCAGCATTTT.

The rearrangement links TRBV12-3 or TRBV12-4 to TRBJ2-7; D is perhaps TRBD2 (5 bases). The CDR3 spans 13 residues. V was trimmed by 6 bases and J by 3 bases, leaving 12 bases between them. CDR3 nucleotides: TGTGCCAGCAGACCAGGAGGCGGCTACGAGCAGTACTTC. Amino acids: CASRPGGGYEQYF.

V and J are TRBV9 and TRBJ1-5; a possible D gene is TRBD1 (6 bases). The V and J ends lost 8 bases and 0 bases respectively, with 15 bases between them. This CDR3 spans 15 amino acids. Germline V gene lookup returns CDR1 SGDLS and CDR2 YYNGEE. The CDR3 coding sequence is TGTGCCAGTTCATACAGGGACGATAGCAATCAGCCCCAGCATTTT. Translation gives CASSYRDDSNQPQHF.

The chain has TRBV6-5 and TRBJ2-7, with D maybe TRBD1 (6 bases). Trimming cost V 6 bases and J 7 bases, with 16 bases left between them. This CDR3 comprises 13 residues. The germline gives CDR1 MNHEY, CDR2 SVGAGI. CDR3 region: CASSRKEGQEQYF. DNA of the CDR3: TGTGCCAGCAGCAGAAAGGAAGGACAGGAGCAGTACTTC.

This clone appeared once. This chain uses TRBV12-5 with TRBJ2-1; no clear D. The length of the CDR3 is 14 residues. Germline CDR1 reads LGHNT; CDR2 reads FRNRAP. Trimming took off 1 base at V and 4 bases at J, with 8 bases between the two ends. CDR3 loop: CASGLGQAYNEQFF. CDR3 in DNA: TGTGCTAGTGGTTTGGGACAAGCTTACAATGAGCAGTTCTTC. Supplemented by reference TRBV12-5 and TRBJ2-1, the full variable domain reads DARVTQTPRHKVTEMGQEVTMRCQPILGHNTVFWYRQTMMQGLELLAYFRNRAPLDDSGMPKDRFSAEMPDATLATLKIQPSEPRDSAVYFCASGLGQAYNEQFFGPGTRLTVL.

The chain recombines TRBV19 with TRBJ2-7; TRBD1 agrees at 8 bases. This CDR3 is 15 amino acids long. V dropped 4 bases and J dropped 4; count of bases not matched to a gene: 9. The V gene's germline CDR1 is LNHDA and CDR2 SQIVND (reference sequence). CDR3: CASSTPGTGLYEQYF. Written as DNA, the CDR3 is TGTGCCAGTAGTACCCCAGGGACAGGTCTTTACGAGCAGTACTTC.

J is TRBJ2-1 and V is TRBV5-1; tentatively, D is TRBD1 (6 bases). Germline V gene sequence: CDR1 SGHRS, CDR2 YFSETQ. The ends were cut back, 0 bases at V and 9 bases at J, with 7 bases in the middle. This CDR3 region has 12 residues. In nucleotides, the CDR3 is TGCGCCAGCAGCTTGGACAGGGCTGAGCAGTTCTTC. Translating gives CASSLDRAEQFF. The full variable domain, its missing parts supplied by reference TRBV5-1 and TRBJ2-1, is KAGVTQTPRYLIKTRGQQVTLSCSPISGHRSVSWYQQTPGQGLQFLFEYFSETQRNKGNFPGRFSGRQFSNSRSEMNVSTLELGDSALYLCASSLDRAEQFFGPGTRLTVL.

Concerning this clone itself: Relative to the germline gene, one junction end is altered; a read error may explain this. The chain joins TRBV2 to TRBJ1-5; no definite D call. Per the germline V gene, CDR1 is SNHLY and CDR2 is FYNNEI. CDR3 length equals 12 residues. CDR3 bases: TGTGCCAGCAGTGAAGGGGAACCCCCCGGGAATTTT. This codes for CASSEGEPPGNF.